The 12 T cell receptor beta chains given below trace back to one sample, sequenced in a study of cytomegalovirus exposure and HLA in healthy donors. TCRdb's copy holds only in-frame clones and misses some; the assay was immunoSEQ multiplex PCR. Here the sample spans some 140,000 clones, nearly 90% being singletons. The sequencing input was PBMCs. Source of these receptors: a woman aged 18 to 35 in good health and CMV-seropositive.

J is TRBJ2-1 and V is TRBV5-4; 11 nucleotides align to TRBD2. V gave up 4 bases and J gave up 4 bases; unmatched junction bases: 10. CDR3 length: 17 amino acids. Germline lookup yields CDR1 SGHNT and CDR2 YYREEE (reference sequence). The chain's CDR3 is CASSRTDLAGGYNEQFF. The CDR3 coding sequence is TGTGCCAGCAGCCGAACAGACCTAGCGGGGGGTTACAATGAGCAGTTCTTC. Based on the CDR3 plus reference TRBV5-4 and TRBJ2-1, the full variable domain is ETGVTQSPTHLIKTRGQQVTLRCSSQSGHNTVSWYQQALGQGPQFIFQYYREEENGRGNFPPRFSGLQFPNYSSELNVNALELDDSALYLCASSRTDLAGGYNEQFFGPGTRLTVL.

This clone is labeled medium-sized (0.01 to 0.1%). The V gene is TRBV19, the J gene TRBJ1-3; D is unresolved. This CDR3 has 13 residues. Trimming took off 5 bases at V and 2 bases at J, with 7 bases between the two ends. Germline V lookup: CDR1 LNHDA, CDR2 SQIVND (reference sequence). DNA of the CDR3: TGTGCCAGTAGTGCCAGTCCTGGAAACACCATATATTTT. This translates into CASSASPGNTIYF.

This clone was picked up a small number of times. The CDR3 here is CASSLYGGNEQYF. As DNA, the CDR3 is TGTGCCAGCAGCTTGTACGGGGGAAACGAGCAGTACTTC. V and J are TRBV5-8 and TRBJ2-7, with a tentative D call TRBD2 (6 bases). V was clipped by 1 base and J by 5 bases, with 10 bases between them. Germline CDR1 and CDR2: SGHTS and YDEGEE. The CDR3 is 13 amino acids.

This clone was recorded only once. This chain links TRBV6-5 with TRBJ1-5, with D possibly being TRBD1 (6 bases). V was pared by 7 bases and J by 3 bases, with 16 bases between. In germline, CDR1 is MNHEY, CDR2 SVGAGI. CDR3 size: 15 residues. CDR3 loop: CASKAQGTYNQPQHF. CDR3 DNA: TGTGCCAGCAAGGCACAGGGTACTTACAATCAGCCCCAGCATTTT.

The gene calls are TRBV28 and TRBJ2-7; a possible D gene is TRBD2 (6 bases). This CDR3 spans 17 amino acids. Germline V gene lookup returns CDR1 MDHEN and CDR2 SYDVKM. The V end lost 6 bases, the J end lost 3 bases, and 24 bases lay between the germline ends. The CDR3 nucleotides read TGTGCCAGCAGGCCCCGGGGGACGCGCGCGAGGAACTACGAGCAGTACTTC. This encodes CASRPRGTRARNYEQYF.

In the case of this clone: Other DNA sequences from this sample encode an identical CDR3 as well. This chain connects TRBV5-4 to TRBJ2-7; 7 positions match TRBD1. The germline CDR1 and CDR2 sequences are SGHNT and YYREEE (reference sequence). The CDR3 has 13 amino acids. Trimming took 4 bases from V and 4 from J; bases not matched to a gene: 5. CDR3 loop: CASSLRDSYEQYF. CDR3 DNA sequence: TGTGCCAGCAGCCTCCGGGACAGTTACGAGCAGTACTTC.

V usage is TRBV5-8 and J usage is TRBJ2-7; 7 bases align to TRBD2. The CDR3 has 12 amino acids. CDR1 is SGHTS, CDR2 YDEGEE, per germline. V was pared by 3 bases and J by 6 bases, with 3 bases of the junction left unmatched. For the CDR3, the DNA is TGTGCCAGCAGCTGGGGCGGGGGCGAGCAGTACTTC. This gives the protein CASSWGGGEQYF.

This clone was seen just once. The CDR3 loop is CASRFTYRGGDEQYF. As DNA, the CDR3 is TGTGCAAGTCGCTTCACCTACAGGGGGGGGGACGAGCAGTACTTC. The rearrangement joins TRBV12-2 to TRBJ2-7; the D segment call TRBD1 is taken from the table without a DNA check. TRBV12-2 is a pseudogene segment. The CDR3 runs to 15 residues.

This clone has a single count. CDR3 sequence: CASSLGQVRTEAFF. For the CDR3, the DNA is TGTGCCAGCAGCCTAGGACAGGTCAGGACTGAAGCTTTCTTT. The chain couples TRBV7-9 to TRBJ1-1; 7 nucleotides align to TRBD1. CDR1 and CDR2 (germline): SEHNR, FQNEAQ (reference sequence). This CDR3 is 14 amino acids long. Germline trimming cut 5 bases from V and 5 bases from J; bases unmatched to any gene: 8.

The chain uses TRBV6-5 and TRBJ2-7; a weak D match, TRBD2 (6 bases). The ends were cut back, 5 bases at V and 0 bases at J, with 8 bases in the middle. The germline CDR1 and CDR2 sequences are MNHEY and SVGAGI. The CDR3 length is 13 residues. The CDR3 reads CASSVGGSYEQYF. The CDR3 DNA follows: TGTGCCAGCAGTGTCGGGGGCTCCTACGAGCAGTACTTC.

CDR3 sequence (DNA): TGTGCCAGCAAGGGAGGGACTCGCAACTCCTACGAGCAGTACTTC. It codes for CASKGGTRNSYEQYF. The gene calls are TRBV2 and TRBJ2-7; 7 positions match TRBD2. Germline V gene data show CDR1 as SNHLY and CDR2 as FYNNEI. This CDR3 contains 15 residues. V lost 7 bases to trimming and J lost 0 bases; unmatched junction nucleotides: 9.

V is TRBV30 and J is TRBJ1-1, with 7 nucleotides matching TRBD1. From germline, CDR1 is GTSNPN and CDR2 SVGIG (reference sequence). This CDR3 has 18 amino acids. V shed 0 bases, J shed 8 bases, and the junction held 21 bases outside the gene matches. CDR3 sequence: CAWSVRSIRDRVVLEAFF. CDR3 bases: TGTGCCTGGAGTGTTAGAAGTATCCGAGACAGGGTTGTTTTAGAAGCTTTCTTT.